The clone carrying this TCR beta chain was seen a few times. The data were taken from a study of cytomegalovirus exposure and HLA in healthy donors. V lost 5 bases, J lost 1 base, and 8 bases stayed unmatched. The CDR3 has 15 residues. From germline, CDR1 is MNHEY and CDR2 SVGAGI. Using immunoSEQ multiplex PCR, the repertoire was profiled, and TCRdb retains in-frame clones only, with some absent. The table lists 150,000 to 250,000 clones, about 81% of them singletons, with around 1.2% in the top ten. Input material: PBMCs. The source of this sequence is a woman aged 25 to 39 in good health and CMV-seronegative. This chain uses TRBV6-5 with TRBJ2-7, with TRBD2 matching 7 bases. The CDR3 DNA reads TGTGCCAGCAGTCCTAGGGGAGGGGTGTCCTACGAGCAGTACTTC. Translating it yields CASSPRGGVSYEQYF.